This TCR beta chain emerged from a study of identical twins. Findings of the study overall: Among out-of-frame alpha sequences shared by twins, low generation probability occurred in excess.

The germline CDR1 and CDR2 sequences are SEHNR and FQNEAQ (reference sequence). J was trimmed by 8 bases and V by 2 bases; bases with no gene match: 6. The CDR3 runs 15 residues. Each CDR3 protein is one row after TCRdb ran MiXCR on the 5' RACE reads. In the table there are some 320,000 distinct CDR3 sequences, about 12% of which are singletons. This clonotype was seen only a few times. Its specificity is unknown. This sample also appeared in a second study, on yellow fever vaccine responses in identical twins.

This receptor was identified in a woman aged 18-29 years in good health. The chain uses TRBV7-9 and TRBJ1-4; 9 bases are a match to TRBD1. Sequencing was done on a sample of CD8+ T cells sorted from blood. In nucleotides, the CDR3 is TGTGCCAGCAGCTTAAAGGGACAGGGAAGAGAAAAACTGTTTTTT. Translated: CASSLKGQGREKLFF.